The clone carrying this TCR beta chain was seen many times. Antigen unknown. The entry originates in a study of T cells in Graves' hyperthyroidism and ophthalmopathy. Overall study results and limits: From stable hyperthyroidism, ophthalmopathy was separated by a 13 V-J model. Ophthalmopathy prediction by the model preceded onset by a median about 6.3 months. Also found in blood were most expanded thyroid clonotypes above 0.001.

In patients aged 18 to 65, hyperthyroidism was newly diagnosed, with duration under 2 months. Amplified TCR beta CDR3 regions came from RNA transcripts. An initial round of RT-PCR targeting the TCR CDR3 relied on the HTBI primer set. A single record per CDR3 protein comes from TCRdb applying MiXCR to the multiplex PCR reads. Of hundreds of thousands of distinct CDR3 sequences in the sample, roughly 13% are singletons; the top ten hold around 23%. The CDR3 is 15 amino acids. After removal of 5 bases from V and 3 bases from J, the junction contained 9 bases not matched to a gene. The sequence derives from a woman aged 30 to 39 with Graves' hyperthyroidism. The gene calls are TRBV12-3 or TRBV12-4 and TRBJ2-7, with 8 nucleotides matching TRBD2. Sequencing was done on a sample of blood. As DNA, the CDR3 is TGTGCCAGCAGTCTGACTAGCGTATCTGTCTACGAGCAGTACTTC. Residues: CASSLTSVSVYEQYF.